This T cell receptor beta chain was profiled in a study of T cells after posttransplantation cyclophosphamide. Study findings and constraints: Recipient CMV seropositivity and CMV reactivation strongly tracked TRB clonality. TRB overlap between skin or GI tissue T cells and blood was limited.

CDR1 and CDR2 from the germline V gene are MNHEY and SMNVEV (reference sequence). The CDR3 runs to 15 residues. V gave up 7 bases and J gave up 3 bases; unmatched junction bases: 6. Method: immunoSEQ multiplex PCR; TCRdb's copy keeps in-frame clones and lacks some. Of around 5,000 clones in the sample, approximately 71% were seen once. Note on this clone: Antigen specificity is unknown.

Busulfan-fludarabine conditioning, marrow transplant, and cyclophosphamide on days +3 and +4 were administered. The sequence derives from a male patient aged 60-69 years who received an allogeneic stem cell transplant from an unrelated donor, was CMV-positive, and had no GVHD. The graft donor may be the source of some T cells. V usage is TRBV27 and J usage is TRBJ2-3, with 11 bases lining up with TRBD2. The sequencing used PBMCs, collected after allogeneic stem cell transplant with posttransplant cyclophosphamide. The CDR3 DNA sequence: TGTGCCAGCAAACGGGTAGCGGGGGGGACAGATACGCAGTATTTT. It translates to CASKRVAGGTDTQYF.